This is a list of T cell receptor beta chains from one sample in a study of T cell changes during pregnancy in multiple sclerosis. The method was immunoSEQ multiplex PCR; TCRdb's version includes in-frame clones alone and lacks a portion of them. The sample holds about 41,000 clones; 89% are singletons and the top ten take about 0.6%. The starting material was CD4+ T cells from peripheral blood mononuclear cells, obtained in the first trimester of pregnancy. The receptors were sampled from a female donor with multiple sclerosis, enrolled in a pregnancy study. CDR3s include the opening cysteine and the closing phenylalanine or tryptophan. Each record gives: CDR3 length, V gene, J gene, clone size, D gene, CDR3 DNA, CDR3 protein. A D gene is named only where the DNA matches it firmly. Clone size is stated in some rows and not others, as once, few, many or a class when expanded.

13,TRBV28,TRBJ1-2,NA,NA,TGTGCCAGCAGTTTATACCCAGGGAATGGCTACACCTTC,CASSLYPGNGYTF
14,TRBV11-3,TRBJ2-7,NA,NA,TGTGCCAGCAGCTCAGGGTCCATTACCAACGAGCAGTACTTC,CASSSGSITNEQYF
16,TRBV29-1,TRBJ2-5,NA,TRBD2,TGCAGCGTTGTCGGGCTAGCGGGAGGGCCTCGAGAGACCCAGTACTTC,CSVVGLAGGPRETQYF
12,TRBV28,TRBJ1-1,NA,NA,TGTGCCAGCAGTCCGTTGAACACTGAAGCTTTCTTT,CASSPLNTEAFF
14,TRBV6-6,TRBJ2-1,NA,NA,TGTGCCAGCAGTTATGGGACTGCTAACAATGAGCAGTTCTTC,CASSYGTANNEQFF
15,TRBV7-2,TRBJ2-3,NA,TRBD2,TGTGCCAGCAGCTTCGGAGCGGGAGTAGGAGATACGCAGTATTTT,CASSFGAGVGDTQYF
14,TRBV25-1,TRBJ1-2,NA,NA,TGTGCCAGCAGCCCCGCAGGGTCTAACTATGGCTACACCTTC,CASSPAGSNYGYTF
12,TRBV27,TRBJ1-5,once,NA,TGTGCCAGCAGTTTCCTCAATCAGCCCCAGCATTTT,CASSFLNQPQHF
13,TRBV4-2,TRBJ1-1,few,NA,TGTGCCAGCAGCCAAGTAGAGAAAACTGAAGCTTTCTTT,CASSQVEKTEAFF
12,TRBV2,TRBJ2-5,NA,NA,TGTGCCAGCAGGGCGGGACAGTCTGAGCAGTACTTC,CASRAGQSEQYF
17,TRBV9,TRBJ1-2,NA,TRBD1,TGTGCCAGCAGCGTGGGGGGACAGGGACGGTTCGGCTATGGCTACACCTTC,CASSVGGQGRFGYGYTF
15,TRBV30,TRBJ2-5,NA,NA,TGTGCCTGGAGTGTACCCCCAGGACTATCTCAGACCCAGTACTTC,CAWSVPPGLSQTQYF
18,TRBV9,TRBJ2-6,once,NA,TGTGCCAGCAGCGTAGTCGTGGAGGGGGCGTCTGGGGCCAACGTCCTGACTTTC,CASSVVVEGASGANVLTF
13,TRBV7-9,TRBJ2-3,NA,NA,TGTGCCGGACGGAGGGGAACCACAGATACGCAGTATTTT,CAGRRGTTDTQYF
14,TRBV5-1,TRBJ2-7,NA,NA,TGCGCCAGCAGCTTGGATGGACAAATCTACGAGCAGTACTTC,CASSLDGQIYEQYF
13,TRBV18,TRBJ1-4,NA,NA,TGTGCCAGCTCACCTGCCACAGATGAAAAACTGTTTTTT,CASSPATDEKLFF
17,TRBV7-6,TRBJ2-7,NA,TRBD1,TGTGCCAGCAGCTCTCCCTTCCGAGACAGGGGGCAGTACGAGCAGTACTTC,CASSSPFRDRGQYEQYF
17,TRBV7-9,TRBJ2-3,NA,TRBD2,TGTGCCAGCAGCAAACGACCGATAGCGGGAGGACCGGATACGCAGTATTTT,CASSKRPIAGGPDTQYF
19,TRBV9,TRBJ2-7,NA,TRBD2,TGTGCCAGCAGCGTAGGACTAGCCGGAAGTAAGACCAGGTCCTACGAGCAGTACTTC,CASSVGLAGSKTRSYEQYF
15,TRBV27,TRBJ2-3,NA,TRBD2,TGTGCCAGCAGACGGCGGGAGACGGTTTCAGATACGCAGTATTTT,CASRRRETVSDTQYF
14,TRBV6-1,TRBJ2-3,NA,TRBD2,TGTGCCAGCAGTACTAGCGGAGGGGCAGATACGCAGTATTTT,CASSTSGGADTQYF
14,TRBV29-1,TRBJ2-1,NA,TRBD2,TGCAGCGTTGAAGAGGCTAGCGGGAGACATGAGCAGTTCTTC,CSVEEASGRHEQFF
16,TRBV7-9,TRBJ2-1,once,TRBD1,TGTGCCAGCAGGCCTACCGGGACAGGGGGCTGGAATGAGCAGTTCTTC,CASRPTGTGGWNEQFF
14,TRBV27,TRBJ2-7,few,NA,TGTGCCAGCAGTCCCGCTGGGCGTTCCTACGAGCAGTACTTC,CASSPAGRSYEQYF
13,TRBV7-7,TRBJ2-5,NA,TRBD1,TGTGCTAGCAGCCGGGACAGGCCCGAGACCCAGTACTTC,CASSRDRPETQYF
15,TRBV18,TRBJ2-7,NA,TRBD1,TGTGCCAGCTCACCACTCCCCGGGACAGGCTACGAGCAGTACTTC,CASSPLPGTGYEQYF
14,TRBV2,TRBJ2-7,NA,TRBD1,TGTGCCAGCAGTGCCGGGACAGGGACCTACGAGCAGTACTTC,CASSAGTGTYEQYF
15,TRBV29-1,TRBJ2-7,NA,TRBD2,TGCAGCGTGAGGACCGGGACTAGCGTCGCCTACGAGCAGTACTTC,CSVRTGTSVAYEQYF
16,TRBV4-3,TRBJ2-1,NA,TRBD2,TGCGCCAGCAGCACCCGACTAGCGGGAGGGACGGGGGAGCAGTTCTTC,CASSTRLAGGTGEQFF
15,TRBV5-1,TRBJ2-1,NA,TRBD2,TGCGCCAGCAGCTTTAGCGGGAGCTCCTACAATGAGCAGTTCTTC,CASSFSGSSYNEQFF
20,TRBV11-3,TRBJ2-1,NA,TRBD1,TGTGCCAGCAGCGCGAACAATTTACAGGGGGCACGGAGCTCCTACAATGAGCAGTTCTTC,CASSANNLQGARSSYNEQFF
15,TRBV7-2,TRBJ1-1,NA,TRBD1,TGTGCCAGCAGAATGACAGGGACCGTCGACACTGAAGCTTTCTTT,CASRMTGTVDTEAFF
14,TRBV6-1,TRBJ2-5,NA,TRBD1,TGTGCCAGCAGTCATCCCCAGGGGGCTGAGACCCAGTACTTC,CASSHPQGAETQYF
18,TRBV18,TRBJ1-1,NA,NA,TGTGCCAGCTCACCACCCCAGTCATTGACAGGCCCGAACGCTGAAGCTTTCTTT,CASSPPQSLTGPNAEAFF
13,TRBV6-5,TRBJ2-1,NA,NA,TGTGCCAGCAGTTTAGGACACTACAATGAGCAGTTCTTC,CASSLGHYNEQFF
13,TRBV28,TRBJ1-5,NA,TRBD1,TGTGCCAGCTCGGACAGGGCGAAGCAGCCCCAGCATTTT,CASSDRAKQPQHF
12,TRBV7-6,TRBJ1-5,NA,NA,TGTGCCAGCAGCTTAGATTACGGGCCCCAGCATTTT,CASSLDYGPQHF
13,TRBV7-9,TRBJ1-2,NA,NA,TGTGCCAGCAGCTTGGCCGACGTGGAGGGCTACACCTTC,CASSLADVEGYTF
13,TRBV18,TRBJ2-7,NA,NA,TGTGCCAGCTCCGCCAGGGAAAAGCACGAGCAGTACTTC,CASSAREKHEQYF
18,TRBV5-4,TRBJ2-1,NA,TRBD2,TGTGCCAGCAGCGGGGGACTAGCGGCCAATAGGGGTTACAATGAGCAGTTCTTC,CASSGGLAANRGYNEQFF
13,TRBV30,TRBJ1-1,NA,NA,TGTGCCTGGAGTGTAAGCGGGCCGACTGAAGCTTTCTTT,CAWSVSGPTEAFF
17,TRBV4-3,TRBJ1-2,NA,TRBD1,TGCGCCAGCAGCCAAGGGCTACCGGGACAGGGGGCCTATGGCTACACCTTC,CASSQGLPGQGAYGYTF
23,TRBV27,TRBJ2-2,NA,TRBD2,TGTGCCAGCAGTTTACCCTTGCGTCAATCCGGGACTAGCGGGAGGGCCGTCACCGGGGAGCTGTTTTTT,CASSLPLRQSGTSGRAVTGELFF
14,TRBV7-3,TRBJ1-2,few,TRBD1,TGTGCCAGCAGCCCCGGACAGGGATTGGATGGCTACACCTTC,CASSPGQGLDGYTF
14,TRBV18,TRBJ2-5,NA,TRBD1,TGTGCCAGCTCACCTTTGACAGGGCCAGAGACCCAGTACTTC,CASSPLTGPETQYF
15,TRBV6-5,TRBJ2-1,NA,TRBD2,TGTGCCAGCAGCAAAAGAGGGGCGGGAGTCAATGAGCAGTTCTTC,CASSKRGAGVNEQFF
15,TRBV28,TRBJ1-5,few,TRBD1,TGTGCCAGCAGTCCGACAGGGGCCACCAATCAGCCCCAGCATTTT,CASSPTGATNQPQHF
18,TRBV4-3,TRBJ2-4,NA,NA,TGCGCCAGCAGCCAAAGGCTCGACGCACTACTAGCCAAAAACATTCAGTACTTC,CASSQRLDALLAKNIQYF
16,TRBV6-4,TRBJ2-6,NA,NA,TGTGCCAGCAGTGTTCAGGGTCCGCCCGGGGCCAACGTCCTGACTTTC,CASSVQGPPGANVLTF
13,TRBV6-5,TRBJ1-2,NA,TRBD1,TGTGCCAGCAGTCGAGGGACAGGGGCTGGCTACACCTTC,CASSRGTGAGYTF
17,TRBV5-4,TRBJ2-3,NA,TRBD2,TGTGCCAGCAGCTTACCCCTAGCGGGGTCCAGCACAGATACGCAGTATTTT,CASSLPLAGSSTDTQYF
13,TRBV15,TRBJ1-1,NA,NA,TGTGCCACCAGCACCGGGTCTTACACTGAAGCTTTCTTT,CATSTGSYTEAFF